These 3 T cell receptor beta chains originate from one sample sequenced in a study of T cell responses to AZD1222 COVID-19 vaccine. Sequenced by immunoSEQ multiplex PCR; TCRdb stores in-frame clones only, minus some. The data hold fewer than 150,000 clones, with 85% to 90% observed a single time. Sequenced material: peripheral blood, taken 28 days after the second AZD1222 dose. These TCRs come from an adult who received the AZD1222 COVID-19 vaccine.

V usage is TRBV6-4 and J usage is TRBJ1-1; D remains unclear. Germline V gene lookup returns CDR1 MRHNA and CDR2 SNTAGT. The ends were cut back, 2 bases at V and 1 base at J, with 5 bases in the middle. The CDR3 consists of 13 residues. CDR3 DNA sequence: TGTGCCAGCAGTGACAGGCCGAACACTGAAGCTTTCTTT. It encodes CASSDRPNTEAFF.

This chain uses TRBV19 with TRBJ1-5; D is possibly TRBD1 (6 bases). The CDR3 runs 13 residues. V was shortened by 6 bases and J by 4 bases, with 10 bases between the two germline ends. Germline V lookup: CDR1 LNHDA, CDR2 SQIVND (reference sequence). The CDR3 reads CASRGGLNQPQHF. CDR3 nucleotide sequence: TGTGCCAGTAGGGGGGGGCTGAATCAGCCCCAGCATTTT.

This clone was recorded a few times. The chain couples TRBV11-2 to TRBJ2-1; 8 bases agree with TRBD1. With 4 bases clipped from V and 6 bases from J, the junction kept 8 bases outside the gene matches. Germline CDR1 reads SGHAT; CDR2 reads FQNNGV. The CDR3 totals 15 residues. CDR3 in DNA: TGTGCCAGCAGCTCTTTGGGACAGGCGAGCAATGAGCAGTTCTTC. It translates to CASSSLGQASNEQFF. Complete variable domain (other parts from reference TRBV11-2 and TRBJ2-1): EAGVAQSPRYKIIEKRQSVAFWCNPISGHATLYWYQQILGQGPKLLIQFQNNGVVDDSQLPKDRFSAERLKGVDSTLKIQPAKLEDSAVYLCASSSLGQASNEQFFGPGTRLTVL.